One T cell receptor (beta chain) is described in this entry. Antigen specificity is unknown. This CDR3 spans 13 amino acids. V gave up 8 bases and J gave up 1 base, with 10 bases separating them. Germline V gene sequence: CDR1 KGHDR, CDR2 SFDVKD. These data come from a study of CD8 T cells in ankylosing spondylitis. TCR beta libraries were made by quantitative 5'-RACE with molecular barcodes. Via MiXCR, TCRdb re-called the 5' RACE reads, giving one row per CDR3 protein. Altogether hundreds of thousands of distinct CDR3 sequences are present, around 26% being singletons, with the ten largest covering roughly 0.9%. Study findings and constraints: Several of the motif variants were reported before in synovial fluid and blood from reactive arthritis. Within ankylosing spondylitis blood, a TCR beta motif made up of under 10 highly homologous variants appeared to be characteristic. There was reportedly significant enrichment of clones that were disease-linked in matched ankylosing spondylitis synovial fluid.

The rearrangement links TRBV24-1 to TRBJ1-1, with D possibly TRBD1 on 6 matching bases. This TCR was recovered from a male donor with ankylosing spondylitis. The specimen was blood, either unsorted or a sorted T cell fraction (not recorded which). The CDR3 here is CATTGESNTEAFF. The DNA of the CDR3 is TGTGCCACCACAGGGGAGTCGAACACTGAAGCTTTCTTT.